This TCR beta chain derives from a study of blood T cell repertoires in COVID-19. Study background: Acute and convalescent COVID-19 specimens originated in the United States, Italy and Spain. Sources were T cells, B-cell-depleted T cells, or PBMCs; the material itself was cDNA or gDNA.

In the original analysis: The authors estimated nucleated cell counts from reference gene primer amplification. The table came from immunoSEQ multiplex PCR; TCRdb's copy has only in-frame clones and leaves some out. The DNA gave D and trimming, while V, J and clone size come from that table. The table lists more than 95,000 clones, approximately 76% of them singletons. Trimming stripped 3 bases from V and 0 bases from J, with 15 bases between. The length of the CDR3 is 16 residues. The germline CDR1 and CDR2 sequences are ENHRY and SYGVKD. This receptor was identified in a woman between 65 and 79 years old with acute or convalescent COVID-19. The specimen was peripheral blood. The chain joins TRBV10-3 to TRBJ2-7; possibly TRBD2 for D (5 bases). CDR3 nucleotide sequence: TGTGCCATCAGTGATACTGCGGGCTACGACTCCTACGAGCAGTACTTC. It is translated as CAISDTAGYDSYEQYF.